The 4 T cell receptor beta chains below come from one sample, sequenced in a study of T cell repertoires in aging, cancer and after chemotherapy. A mixed TRB-A/B primer pool amplified rearranged TRB by multiplex touch-down PCR. TCRdb reanalysed the multiplex PCR reads using MiXCR and keeps one entry per CDR3 protein. The sample shows several thousand distinct CDR3 sequences, approximately 30% of them seen only once. Peripheral blood genomic DNA, not sorted cells or RNA, was the template. The specimen was blood. The source of these receptors is a human donor in good health.

This clonotype was observed a handful of times. CDR3 amino acids: CASSLSYSPNTEAFF. As DNA, the CDR3 is TGTGCCAGCAGCTTAAGTTACTCCCCGAACACTGAAGCTTTCTTT. The rearrangement joins TRBV7-3 to TRBJ1-1, with D unclear. Germline V lookup: CDR1 SGHTA, CDR2 FQGTGA. Deletions cut 1 base from V and 1 base from J, with 10 bases between. The CDR3 is 15 amino acids. Full variable domain (rest looked up from reference TRBV7-3 and TRBJ1-1): GAGVSQTPSNKVTEKGKYVELRCDPISGHTALYWYRQSLGQGPEFLIYFQGTGAADDSGLPNDRFFAVRPEGSVSTLKIQRTERGDSAVYLCASSLSYSPNTEAFFGQGTRLTVV.

This chain uses TRBV5-5 with TRBJ2-3; a possible D gene is TRBD2 (5 bases). This CDR3 has 14 residues. CDR1 and CDR2 from the germline V gene are SGHKS and YYEKEE (reference sequence). Trimming took off 2 bases at V and 0 bases at J, with 7 bases between the two ends. The chain's CDR3 is CASSFRGSTDTQYF. CDR3 nucleotide sequence: TGTGCCAGCAGCTTTAGAGGGAGCACAGATACGCAGTATTTT.

This clonotype occurred a few times. The V gene is TRBV12-3 or TRBV12-4, the J gene TRBJ2-3; D is unclear. The CDR3 runs 13 residues. V lost 6 bases, J lost 0 bases, and 7 bases lay in between. CDR3 DNA sequence: TGTGCCAGCAGACCCGACAGCACAGATACGCAGTATTTT. It encodes CASRPDSTDTQYF.

This clonotype has only a few counts. This chain links TRBV30 with TRBJ2-2, with D uncertain. CDR1 is GTSNPN and CDR2 is SVGIG in the germline V gene (reference sequence). CDR3 length equals 13 residues. V gave up 1 base and J gave up 4 bases, with 7 bases separating them. The CDR3 region has the DNA TGTGCCTGGAGTGGAGGAATCACCGGGGAGCTGTTTTTT. Translation: CAWSGGITGELFF. The variable domain in full, completed from reference TRBV30 and TRBJ2-2, reads SQTIHQWPATLVQPVGSPLSLECTVEGTSNPNLYWYRQAAGRGLQLLFYSVGIGQISSEVPQNLSASRPQDRQFILSSKKLLLSDSGFYLCAWSGGITGELFFGEGSRLTVL.